Listed here are 24 T cell receptor beta chains from one sample, sequenced in a study of CD8 T cells in ankylosing spondylitis. Which antigens these TCRs recognize remains unknown. A single record per CDR3 protein comes from TCRdb applying MiXCR to the 5' RACE reads. The profile shows around 440,000 distinct CDR3 sequences, 15% to 20% of them singletons. Findings of the study overall: Among TCR beta sequences, a motif of several highly homologous variants appeared characteristic of ankylosing spondylitis blood.

The sequenced sample consisted of blood, either unsorted or a sorted T cell fraction (not recorded which). Receptor source: a male donor with ankylosing spondylitis.

This clonotype was detected a few times. J is TRBJ2-7 and V is TRBV18; D is uncertain. This CDR3 has 15 residues. Germline V gives CDR1 KGHSH, CDR2 LQKENI. V was pared by 0 bases and J by 1 base, with 10 bases between. The CDR3 region has the DNA TGTGCCAGCTCACCACCGCAGGCATCTTCCTACGAGCAGTACTTC. It translates to CASSPPQASSYEQYF. Combining the CDR3 with reference TRBV18 and TRBJ2-7 gives the whole variable domain NAGVMQNPRHLVRRRGQEARLRCSPMKGHSHVYWYRQLPEEGLKFMVYLQKENIIDESGMPKERFSAEFPKEGPSILRIQQVVRGDSAAYFCASSPPQASSYEQYFGPGTRLTVT.

This clonotype has more than one count but fewer than ten. The rearrangement uses TRBV7-8 and TRBJ2-5; D is possibly TRBD2 (6 bases). The CDR3 spans 15 residues. V shed 2 bases and J shed 1 base, with 11 bases lying between them. Germline values: CDR1 SGHVS, CDR2 FQNEAQ. As DNA, the CDR3 is TGTGCCAGCAGCTTACTCGGGGGAGTCCAAGAGACCCAGTACTTC. Its protein product is CASSLLGGVQETQYF.

This clonotype was counted many times. The chain links TRBV12-3 or TRBV12-4 to TRBJ1-5; no clear D gene. Trimming left V 1 base short and J 12 bases short, with 10 bases between. The CDR3 loop spans 12 amino acids. The CDR3 region is CASSLEREFQHF. The CDR3 nucleotides are TGTGCCAGCAGTTTAGAAAGAGAATTCCAGCATTTT.

The chain joins TRBV5-1 to TRBJ2-1; D is possibly TRBD2 (6 bases). The length of the CDR3 is 16 residues. The germline V gene encodes CDR1 SGHRS and CDR2 YFSETQ. V lost 0 bases and J 0 bases, leaving 10 bases between the germline ends. CDR3 in amino acids: CASSLGAGSSYNEQFF. The CDR3 DNA follows: TGCGCCAGCAGCTTGGGCGCGGGGAGCTCCTACAATGAGCAGTTCTTC.

This clonotype has just a few counts. The rearrangement links TRBV15 to TRBJ1-5; D uncertain. The V end lost 4 bases, the J end lost 11 bases, and 21 bases lay between the germline ends. There are 15 residues in the CDR3. Germline CDR1 and CDR2: LNHNV and YYDKDF (reference sequence). CDR3 protein: CATSKTRTAGEAQHF. CDR3 DNA: TGTGCCACCAGCAAAACTCGGACGGCCGGCGAAGCCCAGCATTTT.

The chain joins TRBV7-9 to TRBJ2-5; TRBD2 matches 8 bases. Unmatched junction bases numbered 7, after V lost 5 bases and J lost 5 bases. This CDR3 is built from 14 residues. CDR1 SEHNR and CDR2 FQNEAQ come from the germline V gene (reference sequence). In DNA, the CDR3 is TGTGCCAGCAGCATTAGCGGGGCCCAGGAGACCCAGTACTTC. This gives the protein CASSISGAQETQYF.

In this sample, this clonotype turned up many times. The V and J genes are TRBV5-1 and TRBJ1-3; 12 positions agree with TRBD1. The CDR3 spans 17 residues. J was trimmed by 4 bases and V by 0 bases; bases with no gene match: 5. Germline-derived CDR1 and CDR2 are SGHRS and YFSETQ. The CDR3: CASSLAGTGGSGNTIYF. The CDR3 region has the DNA TGCGCCAGCAGCTTGGCCGGGACAGGGGGCTCAGGAAACACCATATATTTT.

The rearrangement uses TRBV18 and TRBJ2-5; no definite D call. The CDR3 runs to 13 residues. V lost 1 base and J lost 0, with 3 bases in between. Germline lookup yields CDR1 KGHSH and CDR2 LQKENI. The CDR3 reads CASSPRDQETQYF. The CDR3 DNA reads TGTGCCAGCTCACCACGGGACCAAGAGACCCAGTACTTC.

The chain recombines TRBV10-3 with TRBJ1-2, with TRBD1 matching over 8 bases. After removal of 6 bases from V and 6 bases from J, the junction contained 6 bases not matched to a gene. CDR3 size: 13 residues. Looked up from germline, CDR1 is ENHRY and CDR2 is SYGVKD. CDR3 sequence reads: CAIRQGVSDGYTF. CDR3 DNA sequence: TGTGCCATCAGACAGGGGGTTTCCGATGGCTACACCTTC.

The chain has TRBV6-5 and TRBJ1-6; D not certain. V lost 2 bases and J 5 bases, leaving 13 bases between the germline ends. Germline V lookup: CDR1 MNHEY, CDR2 SVGAGI. This CDR3 contains 16 residues. The CDR3 here is CASSYNPRAHNSPLHF. CDR3 bases: TGTGCCAGCAGTTACAATCCCCGGGCCCATAATTCACCCCTCCACTTT.

There are a few counts of this clonotype. The chain carries TRBV6-1 and TRBJ2-1; TRBD2 matches 7 bases. The length of the CDR3 is 14 residues. Germline CDR1 reads MNHNS; CDR2 reads SASEGT. J lost 9 bases, V lost 6 bases, and 11 bases had no gene match. CDR3 region: CASSRPWGEGEQFF. The CDR3 coding sequence is TGTGCCAGCAGCCGCCCGTGGGGGGAGGGTGAGCAGTTCTTC.

The rearrangement uses TRBV7-3 and TRBJ2-3; D gene unclear. The germline gives CDR1 SGHTA, CDR2 FQGTGA. The CDR3 loop spans 16 amino acids. V lost 4 bases, J lost 1 base, and 15 bases lay in between. The CDR3 spells CASSSRGPLGTDTQYF. In nucleotides, the CDR3 is TGTGCCAGCAGCTCCCGTGGGCCGCTAGGCACAGATACGCAGTATTTT.

The chain recombines TRBV12-5 with TRBJ1-5; a possible D gene is TRBD1 (5 bases). Trimming removed 6 bases from V and 4 bases from J, with 13 bases in between. The CDR3 extends over 14 amino acids. In germline, CDR1 is LGHNT, CDR2 FRNRAP. The CDR3 region has the DNA TGTGCTAGTGGAAGGGACGTGGGGAATCAGCCCCAGCATTTT. Protein product: CASGRDVGNQPQHF.

The V call is TRBV12-3 or TRBV12-4, the J call TRBJ2-7, with 11 bases matching TRBD1. The CDR3 runs 16 residues. The V segment lost 5 bases and the J segment 2 bases; nucleotides outside the gene matches: 8. CDR3 region: CASSISRGQGAYEQYF. DNA for the CDR3: TGTGCCAGCAGTATCTCCAGGGGACAGGGGGCCTACGAGCAGTACTTC.

This clonotype was seen only a few times. This chain's CDR3 is CASSTHRGGRPGELFF. In DNA, the CDR3 is TGTGCCAGTAGTACCCATCGCGGGGGGCGCCCCGGGGAGCTGTTTTTT. The chain recombines TRBV19 with TRBJ2-2; 8 bases line up with TRBD2. The CDR3 runs 16 residues. J was trimmed by 6 bases and V by 4 bases; bases with no gene match: 10. The germline V gene has CDR1 LNHDA and CDR2 SQIVND (reference sequence).

This clonotype was counted only a few times. V and J are TRBV9 and TRBJ2-1; TRBD2 matches at 10 bases. The CDR3 sequence is 16 residues long. V shed 6 bases, J shed 9 bases, and the junction held 15 bases outside the gene matches. From germline, CDR1 is SGDLS and CDR2 YYNGEE. CDR3 sequence: CASNPRGAGGDFEQFF. Here the CDR3 DNA reads TGTGCCAGCAACCCTAGAGGAGCGGGAGGGGATTTTGAGCAGTTCTTC.

The V call is TRBV7-3, the J call TRBJ2-5; TRBD2 matches 10 bases. Germline CDR1 and CDR2: SGHTA and FQGTGA. The CDR3 spans 16 residues. V dropped 2 bases and J dropped 2; count of bases not matched to a gene: 5. CDR3 in amino acids: CASSLLAGASQETQYF. The CDR3, as DNA: TGTGCCAGCAGCTTACTAGCGGGGGCGAGTCAAGAGACCCAGTACTTC.

This sequence joins TRBV20-1 and TRBJ2-6; D remains unclear. The germline V gene encodes CDR1 DFQATT and CDR2 SNEGSKA (reference sequence). The CDR3 totals 14 residues. V gave up 2 bases and J gave up 4 bases, with 9 bases separating them. In DNA, the CDR3 is TGCAGTGCTAGAACTACTACGGGGGCCAACGTCCTGACTTTC. It translates to CSARTTTGANVLTF.

This clonotype has ten or more counts. V and J are TRBV9 and TRBJ2-7; 7 bases are shared with TRBD1. Trimming removed 4 bases from V and 5 bases from J; junction bases left unmatched: 6. The CDR3 consists of 13 residues. Germline V CDR1 and CDR2: SGDLS, YYNGEE. The DNA of the CDR3 is TGTGCCAGCAGCCCACAGGGGTGGGACGAGCAGTACTTC. Encoded protein: CASSPQGWDEQYF.

This clonotype was counted only a few times. The gene calls are TRBV5-1 and TRBJ2-2, with TRBD2 identical over 13 bases. Germline CDR1 and CDR2: SGHRS and YFSETQ. J was trimmed by 5 bases and V by 3 bases; bases with no gene match: 4. The CDR3 extends over 16 amino acids. CDR3 in amino acids: CASSSGTSGTTGELFF. In nucleotides, the CDR3 is TGCGCCAGCAGCTCCGGGACTAGCGGGACTACCGGGGAGCTGTTTTTT. Full variable domain (missing parts from reference TRBV5-1 and TRBJ2-2): KAGVTQTPRYLIKTRGQQVTLSCSPISGHRSVSWYQQTPGQGLQFLFEYFSETQRNKGNFPGRFSGRQFSNSRSEMNVSTLELGDSALYLCASSSGTSGTTGELFFGEGSRLTVL.

The chain combines TRBV10-3 with TRBJ1-1; TRBD1 is a possible D gene (6 bases). Trimming removed 9 bases at V and 0 bases at J, with 14 bases between. The CDR3 covers 14 residues. From germline, CDR1 is ENHRY and CDR2 SYGVKD. This CDR3 reads CAMGGAGVNTEAFF. In nucleotides, the CDR3 is TGTGCCATGGGAGGGGCAGGGGTGAACACTGAAGCTTTCTTT.

The rearrangement uses TRBV2 and TRBJ2-1, with no clear D. Trimming removed 4 bases at V and 0 bases at J, with 10 bases between. Germline V CDR1 and CDR2: SNHLY, FYNNEI. The CDR3 spans 15 residues. CDR3 protein: CASSVSVDSYNEQFF. The DNA of the CDR3 is TGTGCCAGCAGTGTAAGTGTTGACTCCTACAATGAGCAGTTCTTC.

This clonotype has just a few counts. One junction end disagrees with the germline gene, perhaps due to a read error. The chain joins TRBV4-1 to TRBJ1-2; D call uncertain. Germline V gene data show CDR1 as MGHRA and CDR2 as YSYEKL. The CDR3 consists of 15 residues. CDR3 loop: CASSQGQVAYYGYTF. In nucleotides, the CDR3 is TGCGCCAGCAGCCAAGGGCAGGTCGCTTACTATGGTTACACCTTC.

This clonotype was detected only a few times. In nucleotides, the CDR3 is TGTGCCAGCTCCAGGAACTCGAACACCGGGGAGCTGTTTTTT. Encoded protein: CASSRNSNTGELFF. This chain joins TRBV6-4 and TRBJ2-2; no clear D gene. Germline CDR1 MRHNA, CDR2 SNTAGT. V was clipped by 8 bases and J by 0 bases, with 10 bases between them. The CDR3 has 14 residues.